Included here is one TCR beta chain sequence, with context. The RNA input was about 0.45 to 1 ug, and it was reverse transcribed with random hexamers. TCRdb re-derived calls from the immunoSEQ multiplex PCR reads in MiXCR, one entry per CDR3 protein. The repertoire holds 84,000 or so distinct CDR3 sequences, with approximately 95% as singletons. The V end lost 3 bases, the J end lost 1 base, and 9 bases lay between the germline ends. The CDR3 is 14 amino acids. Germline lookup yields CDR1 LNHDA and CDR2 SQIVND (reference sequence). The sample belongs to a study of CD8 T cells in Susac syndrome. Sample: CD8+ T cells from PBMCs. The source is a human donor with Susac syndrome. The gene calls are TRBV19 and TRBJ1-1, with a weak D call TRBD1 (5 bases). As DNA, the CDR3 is TGTGCCAGTAGTATGTCAGGGCCGAACACTGAAGCTTTCTTT. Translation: CASSMSGPNTEAFF.